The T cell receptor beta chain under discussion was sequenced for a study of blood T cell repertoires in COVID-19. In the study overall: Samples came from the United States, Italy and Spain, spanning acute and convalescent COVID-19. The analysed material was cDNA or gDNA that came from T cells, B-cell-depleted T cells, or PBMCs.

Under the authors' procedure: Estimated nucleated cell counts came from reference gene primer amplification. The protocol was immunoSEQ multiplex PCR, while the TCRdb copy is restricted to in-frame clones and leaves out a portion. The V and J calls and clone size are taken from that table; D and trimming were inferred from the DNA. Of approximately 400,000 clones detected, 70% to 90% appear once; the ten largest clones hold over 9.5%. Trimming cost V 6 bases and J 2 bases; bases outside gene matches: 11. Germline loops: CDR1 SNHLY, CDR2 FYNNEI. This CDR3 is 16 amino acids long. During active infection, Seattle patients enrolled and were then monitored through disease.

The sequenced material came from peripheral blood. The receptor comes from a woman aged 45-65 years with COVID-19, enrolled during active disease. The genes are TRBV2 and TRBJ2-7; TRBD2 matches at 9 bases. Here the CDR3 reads CASSLSPASGAYEQYF. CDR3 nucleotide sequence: TGTGCCAGCAGCCTCTCGCCGGCTAGCGGGGCCTACGAGCAGTACTTC.